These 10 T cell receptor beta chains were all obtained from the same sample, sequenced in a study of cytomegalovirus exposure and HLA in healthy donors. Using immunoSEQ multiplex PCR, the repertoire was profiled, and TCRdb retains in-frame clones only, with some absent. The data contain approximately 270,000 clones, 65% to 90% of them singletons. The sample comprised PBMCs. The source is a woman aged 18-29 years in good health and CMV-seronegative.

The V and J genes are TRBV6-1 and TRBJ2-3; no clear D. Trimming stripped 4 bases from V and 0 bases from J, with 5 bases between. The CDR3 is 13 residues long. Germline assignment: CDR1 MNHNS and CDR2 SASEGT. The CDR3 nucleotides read TGTGCCAGCAGTGGTATTAGCACAGATACGCAGTATTTT. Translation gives CASSGISTDTQYF.

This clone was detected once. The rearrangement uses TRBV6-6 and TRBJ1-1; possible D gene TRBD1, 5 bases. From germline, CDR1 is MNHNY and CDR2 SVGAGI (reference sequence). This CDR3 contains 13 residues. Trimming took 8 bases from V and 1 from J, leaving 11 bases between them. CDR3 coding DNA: TGTGCCAGCGGAAGGGGCCCGAACACTGAAGCTTTCTTT. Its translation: CASGRGPNTEAFF.

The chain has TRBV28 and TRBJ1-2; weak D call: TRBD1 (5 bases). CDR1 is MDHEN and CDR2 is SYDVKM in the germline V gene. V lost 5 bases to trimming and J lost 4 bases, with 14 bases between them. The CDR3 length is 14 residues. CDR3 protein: CASSPGSGVYGYTF. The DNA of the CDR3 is TGTGCCAGCAGTCCAGGCTCGGGGGTCTATGGCTACACCTTC.

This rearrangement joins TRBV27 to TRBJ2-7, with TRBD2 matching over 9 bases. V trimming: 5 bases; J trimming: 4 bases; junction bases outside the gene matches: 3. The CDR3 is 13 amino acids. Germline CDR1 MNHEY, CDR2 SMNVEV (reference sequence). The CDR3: CASSEGLAYEQYF. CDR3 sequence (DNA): TGTGCCAGCAGTGAAGGACTAGCGTACGAGCAGTACTTC.

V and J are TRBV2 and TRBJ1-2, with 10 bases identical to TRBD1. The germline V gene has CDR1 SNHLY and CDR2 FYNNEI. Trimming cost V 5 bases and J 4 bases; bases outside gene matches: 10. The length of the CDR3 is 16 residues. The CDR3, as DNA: TGTGCCAGCAGTCCTCCCGACAGGGGGCGCGGCTATGGCTACACCTTC. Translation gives CASSPPDRGRGYGYTF.

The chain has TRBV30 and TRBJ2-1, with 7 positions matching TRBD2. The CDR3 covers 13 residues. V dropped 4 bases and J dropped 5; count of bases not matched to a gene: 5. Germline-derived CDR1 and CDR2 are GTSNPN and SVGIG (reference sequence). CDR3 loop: CAWTFLADNEQFF. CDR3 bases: TGTGCCTGGACCTTCCTAGCGGACAATGAGCAGTTCTTC.

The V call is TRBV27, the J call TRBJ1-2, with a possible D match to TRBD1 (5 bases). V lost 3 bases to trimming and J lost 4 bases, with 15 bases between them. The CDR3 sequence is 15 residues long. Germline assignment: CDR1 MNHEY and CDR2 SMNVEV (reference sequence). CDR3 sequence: CASSFGGILGYGYTF. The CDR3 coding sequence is TGTGCCAGCAGTTTCGGGGGGATACTAGGCTATGGCTACACCTTC.

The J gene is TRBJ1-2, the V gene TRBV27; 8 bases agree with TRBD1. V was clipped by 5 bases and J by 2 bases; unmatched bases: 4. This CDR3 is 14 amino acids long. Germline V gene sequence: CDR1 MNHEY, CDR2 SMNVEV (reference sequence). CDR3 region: CASSRRGPNYGYTF. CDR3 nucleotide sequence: TGTGCCAGCAGTCGCAGGGGGCCCAACTATGGCTACACCTTC.

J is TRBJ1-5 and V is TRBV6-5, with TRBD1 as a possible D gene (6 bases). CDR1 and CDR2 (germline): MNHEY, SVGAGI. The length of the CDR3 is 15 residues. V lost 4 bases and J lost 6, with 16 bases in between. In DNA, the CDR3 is TGTGCCAGCAGTTCCCAGACAGGCTTAACTCAGCCCCAGCATTTT. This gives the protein CASSSQTGLTQPQHF.

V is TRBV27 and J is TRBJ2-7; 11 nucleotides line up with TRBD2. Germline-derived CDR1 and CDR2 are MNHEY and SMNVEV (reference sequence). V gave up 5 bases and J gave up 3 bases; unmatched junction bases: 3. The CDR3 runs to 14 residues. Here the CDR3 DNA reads TGTGCCAGCAGTCCCCTAGCGGGAGGCTACGAGCAGTACTTC. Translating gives CASSPLAGGYEQYF.